The text below deals with one T cell receptor beta chain. Participants came from some 26 US areas, aged about 18 to 100 years. This CDR3 has 15 residues. Germline V CDR1 and CDR2: SGHDT, YYEEEE. The V end was cut by 1 base, the J end by 4 bases, with 14 bases between. The sample belongs to a study of blood T cell repertoires in COVID-19. Original processing methods: Reference gene primer amplification gave nucleated cell count estimates. The repertoire was sequenced with immunoSEQ multiplex PCR; TCRdb's copy has only in-frame clones and lacks some. V, J and clone size reflect that table, while D and trimming were determined from the DNA. The profile shows about 250,000 clones, about 82% of them singletons.

J is TRBJ1-1 and V is TRBV5-6; D gene unclear. This sequence originates from a woman aged 50 to 65 with acute COVID-19. Material for sequencing was PBMCs or T cells enriched from blood (not recorded which). The CDR3 DNA is TGTGCCAGCAGCTTGAATCCAGGCCTGGGCACTGAAGCTTTCTTT. This translates into CASSLNPGLGTEAFF. The full variable domain, rest sourced from reference TRBV5-6 and TRBJ1-1, is DAGVTQSPTHLIKTRGQQVTLRCSPKSGHDTVSWYQQALGQGPQFIFQYYEEEERQRGNFPDRFSGHQFPNYSSELNVNALLLGDSALYLCASSLNPGLGTEAFFGQGTRLTVV.